One sample yielded the 26 T cell receptor beta chains listed below, sequenced in a study of lung T cells in sarcoidosis with Löfgren's syndrome. MiXCR was run by TCRdb on the reads, yielding one entry per CDR3 protein. The table shows about 20,000 distinct CDR3 sequences, with less than 25% occurring only once. The source material was CD4+ T cells from PBMCs. These receptors all come from a human donor with sarcoidosis (Löfgren's syndrome or another form), or a control subject (not recorded which).

In its sample, this clonotype ranks as medium-sized (0.01 to 0.1%). The CDR3 nucleotides read TGCAGCCCGATGAGAAGTCACACAGATACGCAGTATTTT. Protein: CSPMRSHTDTQYF. The V call is TRBV20-1, the J call TRBJ2-3; unclear D gene. The CDR3 contains 13 residues. The germline CDR1 and CDR2 sequences are DFQATT and SNEGSKA (reference sequence).

This clonotype occurred many times. This chain links TRBV20-1 with TRBJ1-5; D not certain. Deletions cut 8 bases from V and 2 bases from J, with 10 bases between. This CDR3 comprises 12 residues. CDR1 is DFQATT and CDR2 is SNEGSKA in the germline V gene (reference sequence). The CDR3 DNA reads TGCAGTTCTGGGAGGCGCAATCAGCCCCAGCATTTT. Encoded protein: CSSGRRNQPQHF.

About this clonotype itself: A clone one base away is much larger, so this may be a read error. The V call is TRBV19, the J call TRBJ1-5, with 8 bases lining up with TRBD1. CDR3 length: 14 residues. The V gene end was trimmed by 7 bases and the J gene end by 7 bases; junction bases not matched to a gene: 9. In germline, CDR1 is LNHDA, CDR2 SQIVND (reference sequence). CDR3 coding DNA: TGTGCCAGTATGCAGGGGGCGAACGGACAGCCCCAGCATTTT. Translated: CASMQGANGQPQHF.

This clonotype has at least ten counts. The CDR3 DNA is TGTGCCAGCAGCTCGACAGGGTATAATTCACCCCTCCACTTT. Its translation: CASSSTGYNSPLHF. The V and J genes are TRBV11-2 and TRBJ1-6; 7 positions match TRBD1. Per germline, CDR1 SGHAT and CDR2 FQNNGV. The CDR3 spans 14 residues. V trimming: 4 bases; J trimming: 4 bases; junction bases outside the gene matches: 1.

This clonotype was picked up many times. This sequence joins TRBV11-2 and TRBJ2-3, with D possibly being TRBD2 (6 bases). This CDR3 spans 15 amino acids. The germline CDR1 and CDR2 sequences are SGHAT and FQNNGV. Deletions cut 4 bases from V and 5 bases from J, with 16 bases between. The CDR3 DNA follows: TGTGCCAGCAGCTCCACCCGACTAGATATAGATACGCAGTATTTT. It codes for CASSSTRLDIDTQYF.

Ten or more counts support this clonotype. The rearrangement uses TRBV12-3 or TRBV12-4 and TRBJ1-5; D unresolved. The CDR3 length is 17 residues. The germline V and J ends were trimmed by 2 bases and 3 bases, with 17 bases remaining between them. CDR3 nucleotides: TGTGCCAGCAGTTTACTCCCTGTTGGGATTCTCAATCAGCCCCAGCATTTT. It yields the protein CASSLLPVGILNQPQHF.

Ten or more counts support this clonotype. The chain has TRBV15 and TRBJ2-6; D is ambiguous. The germline V and J ends were trimmed by 4 bases and 4 bases, with 11 bases remaining between them. Germline CDR1 and CDR2: LNHNV and YYDKDF (reference sequence). The CDR3 length is 15 residues. The CDR3 here is CATSKTRAGANVLTF. Here the CDR3 DNA reads TGTGCCACCAGCAAAACACGGGCAGGGGCCAACGTCCTGACTTTC. Full variable domain (remainder filled in from reference TRBV15 and TRBJ2-6): DAMVIQNPRYQVTQFGKPVTLSCSQTLNHNVMYWYQQKSSQAPKLLFHYYDKDFNNEADTPDNFQSRRPNTSFCFLDIRSPGLGDTAMYLCATSKTRAGANVLTFGAGSRLTVL.

The V gene is TRBV5-5, the J gene TRBJ2-3; a possible D gene is TRBD1 (6 bases). Germline CDR1 is SGHKS and CDR2 is YYEKEE (reference sequence). V lost 0 bases and J 4 bases, leaving 9 bases between the germline ends. The CDR3 totals 14 residues. CDR3 nucleotide sequence: TGTGCCAGCAGCTTGGGACAGGATCCAGATACGCAGTATTTT. Residues: CASSLGQDPDTQYF.

The chain couples TRBV6-6 to TRBJ2-1, with TRBD1 matching 7 bases. The CDR3 runs to 17 residues. V lost 0 bases and J lost 3; bases outside the gene matches: 8. The germline gives CDR1 MNHNY, CDR2 SVGAGI (reference sequence). The chain's CDR3 is CASSYSPPTGLYNEQFF. CDR3 nucleotide sequence: TGTGCCAGCAGTTACTCGCCCCCGACAGGGCTCTACAATGAGCAGTTCTTC.

This clonotype ranks as medium-sized. This chain connects TRBV6-1 to TRBJ1-6; 7 bases are a match to TRBD1. Germline V gene sequence: CDR1 MNHNS, CDR2 SASEGT. This CDR3 contains 12 residues. With 5 bases clipped from V and 14 bases from J, the junction kept 6 bases outside the gene matches. In DNA, the CDR3 is TGTGCCAGCAGTCCGGACAGGCTCACCCTCCACTTT. As protein: CASSPDRLTLHF.

This clonotype was seen repeatedly, ten times or more. CDR3 nucleotides: TGCAGTGCCAAACCGGTACTAGCGCGCGGAGTCTCCTACAATGAGCAGTTCTTC. Translating it yields CSAKPVLARGVSYNEQFF. V is TRBV20-1 and J is TRBJ2-1; 7 bases are shared with TRBD2. Germline CDR1 DFQATT, CDR2 SNEGSKA (reference sequence). With 6 bases clipped from V and 0 bases from J, the junction kept 17 bases outside the gene matches. This CDR3 is 18 amino acids long.

Comment on this clonotype: This may stem from a read error, because a much larger clone lies one nucleotide away. The chain uses TRBV29-1 and TRBJ1-1; D uncertain. CDR1 SQVTM and CDR2 ANQGSEA come from the germline V gene. This CDR3 has 13 amino acids. The V end lost 4 bases, the J end lost 6 bases, and 15 bases lay between the germline ends. The CDR3: CSVVGSVGPEAFF. CDR3 sequence (DNA): TGCAGCGTTGTCGGAAGCGTCGGGCCTGAAGCTTTCTTT.

This clonotype was counted ten times or more. This rearrangement joins TRBV4-3 to TRBJ1-3, with 9 bases matching TRBD1. This CDR3 comprises 17 residues. V was clipped by 0 bases and J by 7 bases; unmatched bases: 10. Germline CDR1 LGHNA, CDR2 YSLEER. CDR3 DNA sequence: TGCGCCAGCAGCCAAGATCGCGTAACAGGGGGCGGGAACACCATATATTTT. Its translation: CASSQDRVTGGGNTIYF.

This clonotype came up once. A read error may explain this, as a much larger clone is one base away. J is TRBJ2-3 and V is TRBV4-3; D gene unclear. The V gene lost 2 bases and the J gene lost 0 bases, with 9 bases spanning the gap. CDR1 is LGHNA and CDR2 is YSLEER in the germline V gene. This CDR3 comprises 15 residues. CDR3 nucleotide sequence: TGCGCCAGCAGCCAAAAGGCTGGTAGCACAGATACGCAGTATTTT. Residues: CASSQKAGSTDTQYF.

This clonotype has a handful of counts. A much bigger clone sits one base away, suggesting this may be a read error. V gene TRBV19 combines with J gene TRBJ1-1, with D tentatively TRBD1 (5 bases). V lost 2 bases and J 3 bases, leaving 13 bases between the germline ends. The CDR3 has 15 amino acids. Germline V gene data show CDR1 as LNHDA and CDR2 as SQIVND (reference sequence). The CDR3 region is CASSIRRGRDTEAFF. CDR3 DNA sequence: TGTGCCAGTAGTATACGCCGGGGCAGGGACACTGAAGCTTTCTTT.

Many counts were recorded for this clonotype. This rearrangement joins TRBV28 to TRBJ2-1; 9 bases agree with TRBD1. This CDR3 region has 13 residues. Germline V CDR1 and CDR2: MDHEN, SYDVKM. After removal of 8 bases from V and 10 bases from J, the junction contained 9 bases not matched to a gene. Here the CDR3 reads CASLRTGVMEQFF. The DNA for the CDR3 is TGTGCCAGCCTCCGGACAGGGGTCATGGAGCAGTTCTTC.

Details on this clonotype: Being one base from a much bigger clone, this may be a read error. The chain combines TRBV10-3 with TRBJ2-1; TRBD1 matches 7 bases. The CDR3 length is 14 residues. Germline trimming cut 5 bases from V and 6 bases from J; bases unmatched to any gene: 7. Germline assignment: CDR1 ENHRY and CDR2 SYGVKD. The CDR3 reads CAISNGQDSNEQFF. Written as DNA, the CDR3 is TGTGCCATCAGTAACGGACAGGATAGCAATGAGCAGTTCTTC.

This clonotype showed up just a few times. A much larger clone lies one base from this, so it may be a read error. The CDR3 DNA is TGTGCCAGCAGCCGAAACGGGGCTCAAGGGACCCAGTACTTC. Translating gives CASSRNGAQGTQYF. The gene calls are TRBV3-1 and TRBJ2-5; D could derive from TRBD1 or TRBD2 (5 bases each). From germline, CDR1 is LGHDT and CDR2 YNNKEL (reference sequence). The CDR3 length is 14 residues.

On this clonotype: Possible read error: a much larger clone is one base away. The V and J genes are TRBV7-3 and TRBJ2-3, with 10 positions matching TRBD1. CDR1 SGHTA and CDR2 FQGTGA come from the germline V gene. The trim removed 5 bases at V and 4 bases at J, leaving 3 bases unmatched. This CDR3 contains 14 residues. The CDR3 DNA sequence: TGTGCCAGCAGCAGGACAGGGGGAGCAGATACGCAGTATTTT. Amino acids: CASSRTGGADTQYF.

The genes are TRBV12-3 or TRBV12-4 and TRBJ2-1, with 10 nucleotides matching TRBD2. CDR3 length: 16 amino acids. V gave up 5 bases and J gave up 2 bases; unmatched junction bases: 6. As DNA, the CDR3 is TGTGCCAGCAGTCCCAATAGCGGGGGGACCTACAATGAGCAGTTCTTC. Amino acids: CASSPNSGGTYNEQFF.

This clonotype is medium-sized. The gene calls are TRBV27 and TRBJ2-1; D is perhaps TRBD1 (5 bases). There are 15 residues in the CDR3. CDR1 is MNHEY, CDR2 SMNVEV, per germline (reference sequence). V gave up 5 bases and J gave up 2 bases, with 13 bases separating them. The CDR3 loop is CASSRIQGTYNEQFF. Here the CDR3 DNA reads TGTGCCAGCAGTCGGATTCAGGGCACCTACAATGAGCAGTTCTTC.

This clonotype was recorded many times. This rearrangement joins TRBV12-3 or TRBV12-4 to TRBJ1-1; possible D gene TRBD1, 5 bases. V was pared by 0 bases and J by 3 bases, with 5 bases between. This CDR3 is 13 amino acids long. For the CDR3, the DNA is TGTGCCAGCAGTTTAGCGGGGGACACTGAAGCTTTCTTT. Amino acid sequence: CASSLAGDTEAFF.

The chain combines TRBV9 with TRBJ2-7, with D possibly TRBD2 on 6 matching bases. The CDR3 extends over 15 amino acids. V lost 0 bases and J 2 bases, leaving 12 bases between the germline ends. Looked up from germline, CDR1 is SGDLS and CDR2 is YYNGEE. Written as DNA, the CDR3 is TGTGCCAGCAGCGTAGGTCCGGGACTTCCCTACGAGCAGTACTTC. Translating gives CASSVGPGLPYEQYF.

A note on this clonotype: The junction does not match germline at one end; this may be a read error. The chain is built from TRBV20-1 and TRBJ2-1; tentative D call: TRBD1 (5 bases). The CDR3 consists of 14 residues. In germline, CDR1 is DFQATT, CDR2 SNEGSKA (reference sequence). CDR3 amino acids: CSAIDMGRSNGQFF. CDR3 coding DNA: TGCAGTGCTATTGACATGGGGCGAAGCAATGGGCAGTTCTTC.

In this sample, this clonotype turned up many times. This rearrangement joins TRBV5-8 to TRBJ2-7; possibly TRBD2 for D (6 bases). In germline, CDR1 is SGHTS, CDR2 YDEGEE. V lost 2 bases and J 2 bases, leaving 11 bases between the germline ends. CDR3 length equals 14 residues. CDR3 DNA sequence: TGTGCCAGCAGCTTACTAGCAGTTCCCTACGAGCAGTACTTC. This sequence encodes CASSLLAVPYEQYF.

Note on this clonotype: Compared with germline, one end of the junction differs, possibly owing to a read error. The chain joins TRBV29-1 to TRBJ1-2; the D gene is possibly TRBD1 (5 bases). The CDR3 spans 12 residues. Germline V gene data show CDR1 as SQVTM and CDR2 as ANQGSEA. Written as DNA, the CDR3 is TGCAGCGTTGGGGACGGGGACTATGGCTACGCCTTC. This sequence encodes CSVGDGDYGYAF.